Presented here are 3 T cell receptor beta chains from one specimen sequenced in a study of response to subunit inactivated influenza vaccine. One entry per CDR3 protein results from TCRdb running MiXCR on the RT-PCR reads. The sample lists a few hundred thousand distinct CDR3 sequences; 9.5% to 12% were seen once. The material was PBMCs from blood, obtained 40 to 50 days after vaccination. The receptor set was obtained from a man in his fifties who received an inactivated influenza vaccine.

CDR3 sequence: CASSLGSGVTYNEQFF. CDR3 bases: TGTGCCAGCAGTTTAGGGTCAGGGGTGACCTACAATGAGCAGTTCTTC. The rearrangement links TRBV12-3 or TRBV12-4 to TRBJ2-1, with D possibly TRBD1 on 6 matching bases. Trimming pared 1 base from V and 2 bases from J, leaving 12 bases between. CDR3 length: 16 amino acids.

The J gene is TRBJ1-1, the V gene TRBV27; the D gene is possibly TRBD1 (5 bases). Germline values: CDR1 MNHEY, CDR2 SMNVEV (reference sequence). Trimming removed 3 bases at V and 8 bases at J, with 16 bases between. This CDR3 has 14 amino acids. The CDR3, as DNA: TGTGCCAGCAGTTTCGTATATGAGACAGAAGAAGCTTTCTTT. Protein product: CASSFVYETEEAFF.

This clonotype has at least ten counts. V gene TRBV29-1 combines with J gene TRBJ2-7; TRBD1 agrees at 7 bases. The germline gives CDR1 SQVTM, CDR2 ANQGSEA. CDR3 length equals 12 residues. J was trimmed by 4 bases and V by 0 bases; bases with no gene match: 0. As DNA, the CDR3 is TGCAGCGTTGAAGAACAGGGGTACGAGCAGTACTTC. Amino acid sequence: CSVEEQGYEQYF.